These 30 T cell receptor beta chains share one sample of origin, sequenced in a study of Graves' ophthalmopathy and Graves' hyperthyroidism. Amplification targeted the TCR beta CDR3 regions, with RNA transcripts as the source material. HTBI-primed first-round RT-PCR preceded second-round multiplex PCR. TCRdb redid the calling of the multiplex PCR reads with MiXCR, one entry per CDR3 protein. Of almost 750,000 distinct CDR3 sequences listed, roughly 40% were seen once; the top ten hold 44%. Sequencing was done on a sample of peripheral blood. These receptors were collected from an adult man with Graves' ophthalmopathy.

The chain combines TRBV11-2 with TRBJ2-7; D not resolved. Trimming took 5 bases from V and 3 from J, leaving 14 bases between them. Germline CDR1 and CDR2: SGHAT and FQNNGV. The CDR3 length is 14 residues. CDR3 residues: CASSLTRTHYEQYF. The CDR3, as DNA: TGTGCCAGCAGCCTAACTCGCACTCACTACGAGCAGTACTTC.

This clonotype has at least ten counts. V gene TRBV7-9 combines with J gene TRBJ2-5; D not resolved. V lost 5 bases to trimming and J lost 0 bases, with 4 bases between them. Germline-derived CDR1 and CDR2 are SEHNR and FQNEAQ (reference sequence). The CDR3 spans 12 residues. CDR3 amino acids: CASSPHQETQYF. The CDR3 DNA follows: TGTGCCAGCAGCCCCCACCAAGAGACCCAGTACTTC.

A remark on this clonotype: A read error may be the cause here, since a much bigger clone is one base away. V is TRBV5-4 and J is TRBJ1-6, with a tentative D call TRBD1 (6 bases). The CDR3 covers 14 residues. Germline V gene lookup returns CDR1 SGHNT and CDR2 YYREEE (reference sequence). DNA for the CDR3: TGTACCAGCAGCTTAAACAGGGATGGATCACCCCTCCACTTT. This gives the protein CTSSLNRDGSPLHF.

This rearrangement joins TRBV20-1 to TRBJ1-2; D is possibly TRBD1 (5 bases). V was shortened by 2 bases and J by 5 bases, with 15 bases between the two germline ends. Germline CDR1 is DFQATT and CDR2 is SNEGSKA (reference sequence). CDR3 length equals 14 residues. The CDR3 nucleotides read TGCAGTGCTAGATCAACTAGCGGGGGATATGGCTACACCTTC. Protein sequence: CSARSTSGGYGYTF.

Only a few counts were recorded for this clonotype. J is TRBJ2-7 and V is TRBV14; D may correspond to TRBD1 or TRBD2 (5 bases each). Germline V lookup: CDR1 SGHDN, CDR2 FVKESK. V lost 2 bases, J lost 6 bases, and 14 bases lay in between. The CDR3 has 14 residues. DNA of the CDR3: TGTGCCAGCAGCCAATTTGACGGGACGAGCGAGCAGTACTTC. The encoded protein is CASSQFDGTSEQYF.

The chain is built from TRBV5-1 and TRBJ2-5, with 11 bases that match TRBD2. V lost 2 bases to trimming and J lost 3 bases; unmatched junction nucleotides: 3. Germline V gene sequence: CDR1 SGHRS, CDR2 YFSETQ. This CDR3 is 15 amino acids long. The CDR3: CASSFGTSGEETQYF. DNA for the CDR3: TGCGCCAGCAGCTTCGGGACTAGCGGTGAAGAGACCCAGTACTTC.

The chain links TRBV2 to TRBJ1-2, with D uncertain. Germline CDR1 and CDR2: SNHLY and FYNNEI. This CDR3 is built from 14 residues. V lost 4 bases to trimming and J lost 4 bases, with 13 bases between them. CDR3 DNA: TGTGCCAGCAGTGTTTTTGGCAGCAGCTATGGCTACACCTTC. This sequence encodes CASSVFGSSYGYTF.

V and J are TRBV10-3 and TRBJ2-5; tentatively, D is TRBD1 (6 bases). The ends were cut back, 10 bases at V and 5 bases at J, with 17 bases in the middle. The CDR3 consists of 13 residues. CDR1 ENHRY and CDR2 SYGVKD come from the germline V gene. Here the CDR3 reads CASLTGTQETQYF. CDR3 nucleotides: TGTGCCAGCCTTACCGGGACACAGGAGACCCAGTACTTC.

This clonotype was detected a few times. The CDR3 reads CASSLALMAGAPYEQYF. DNA of the CDR3: TGTGCCAGCAGCTTAGCGCTAATGGCAGGGGCGCCCTACGAGCAGTACTTC. The gene calls are TRBV7-9 and TRBJ2-7, with D tentatively TRBD1 (6 bases). This CDR3 has 17 residues. The V end lost 0 bases, the J end lost 2 bases, and 17 bases lay between the germline ends. Germline V gives CDR1 SEHNR, CDR2 FQNEAQ (reference sequence).

A remark on this clonotype: This sequence may be a read error, since a much larger clone differs from it by one base. The V gene is TRBV20-1, the J gene TRBJ1-5, with TRBD1 as a possible D gene (6 bases). CDR3 length equals 15 residues. The germline V and J ends were trimmed by 4 bases and 4 bases, with 17 bases remaining between them. CDR1 and CDR2 (germline): DFQATT, SNEGSKA (reference sequence). The CDR3 sequence is CSATRSGARNQPQHF. CDR3 sequence (DNA): TGCAGTGCTACGAGATCAGGGGCACGAAATCAGCCCCAGCATTTT.

This clonotype has more than one count but fewer than ten. This chain connects TRBV20-1 to TRBJ2-6; no clear D. CDR1 DFQATT and CDR2 SNEGSKA come from the germline V gene (reference sequence). V was shortened by 2 bases and J by 4 bases, with 9 bases between the two germline ends. This CDR3 region has 14 residues. The chain's CDR3 is CSARMGSGANVLTF. In nucleotides, the CDR3 is TGCAGTGCTAGAATGGGCAGCGGGGCCAACGTCCTGACTTTC.

This clonotype was seen only a few times. The chain has TRBV7-8 and TRBJ1-6, with 10 bases aligning to TRBD1. The V and J ends lost 6 bases and 5 bases, in that order; junction bases with no gene match: 4. Germline values: CDR1 SGHVS, CDR2 FQNEAQ. This CDR3 region has 15 residues. The CDR3 DNA reads as TGTGCCAGCAGTCCGACAGGGGGCCATAATTCACCCCTCCACTTT. Protein: CASSPTGGHNSPLHF.

This clonotype was detected many times. The chain uses TRBV5-1 and TRBJ2-7, with D perhaps given as TRBD1 or TRBD2 (5 bases each). Germline V CDR1 and CDR2: SGHRS, YFSETQ. This CDR3 has 15 residues. Deletions cut 4 bases from V and 3 bases from J, with 17 bases between. CDR3 sequence: CASSVGTKNDYEQYF. Here the CDR3 DNA reads TGCGCCAGCAGCGTCGGGACCAAGAATGACTACGAGCAGTACTTC.

J is TRBJ2-7 and V is TRBV29-1, with 8 positions matching TRBD1. The V gene end was trimmed by 4 bases and the J gene end by 4 bases; junction bases not matched to a gene: 9. Germline-derived CDR1 and CDR2 are SQVTM and ANQGSEA. The CDR3 runs to 14 residues. In DNA, the CDR3 is TGCAGCGTTGCCCCGGGACAGGAACATTACGAGCAGTACTTC. It codes for CSVAPGQEHYEQYF.

The rearrangement links TRBV25-1 to TRBJ1-1; D is unclear. This CDR3 comprises 15 residues. V lost 5 bases and J lost 1, with 14 bases in between. Germline-derived CDR1 and CDR2 are MGHDK and SYGVNS. The CDR3 loop reads CASSYGGPSNTEAFF. The CDR3, as DNA: TGTGCCAGCAGTTACGGCGGACCCTCGAACACTGAAGCTTTCTTT.

This clonotype was recorded a few times. The rearrangement joins TRBV7-9 to TRBJ2-5; 11 nucleotides align to TRBD2. The CDR3 totals 15 residues. The junction had 6 bases not matched to a gene; V was cut back by 3 bases and J by 6 bases. The germline gives CDR1 SEHNR, CDR2 FQNEAQ (reference sequence). In DNA, the CDR3 is TGTGCCAGCAGCTTGGCGGCTAGCGGGAGGAAGACCCAGTACTTC. It codes for CASSLAASGRKTQYF.

This clonotype was recorded many times. The rearrangement joins TRBV12-3 or TRBV12-4 to TRBJ1-5, with 8 bases matching TRBD1. The V gene end was trimmed by 6 bases and the J gene end by 4 bases; junction bases not matched to a gene: 8. This CDR3 comprises 15 residues. Written as DNA, the CDR3 is TGTGCCAGCAGACCGGGACAGGCGGGGAATCAGCCCCAGCATTTT. Translating it yields CASRPGQAGNQPQHF.

In regard to this clonotype: A read error is possible here, since a much larger clone lies one base away. This likely comes from a read error, as the CDR3 has no conserved phenylalanine or tryptophan at its end. The chain joins TRBV11-2 to TRBJ2-7; TRBD2 aligns across 10 bases. The ends lost 7 bases at V and 5 bases at J; junction bases unmatched: 5. In germline, CDR1 is SGHAT, CDR2 FQNNGV. This CDR3 is built from 13 residues. The CDR3 protein is CASTSGSPHEQYC. The DNA of the CDR3 is TGTGCCAGCACTAGCGGGAGTCCCCACGAGCAGTACTGC.

This clonotype appeared a few times. CDR3 in DNA: TGTGCCAGCAGGTCAAGCCGGGAGGCCTACGAGCAGTACTTC. Protein: CASRSSREAYEQYF. V is TRBV11-1 and J is TRBJ2-7; TRBD2 agrees at 7 bases. CDR1 is SGHAT and CDR2 is FQDESV in the germline V gene (reference sequence). The CDR3 contains 14 residues. V lost 6 bases and J lost 2; bases outside the gene matches: 7. Using reference TRBV11-1 and TRBJ2-7 for the parts outside the CDR3, the full variable domain is EAEVAQSPRYKITEKSQAVAFWCDPISGHATLYWYRQILGQGPELLVQFQDESVVDDSQLPKDRFSAERLKGVDSTLKIQPAELGDSAMYLCASRSSREAYEQYFGPGTRLTVT.

There are many counts of this clonotype. The CDR3 region is CASSFGGTGANVLTF. DNA for the CDR3: TGTGCCAGCAGCTTCGGGGGCACTGGGGCCAACGTCCTGACTTTC. This chain joins TRBV7-2 and TRBJ2-6, with D perhaps assigned TRBD1 or TRBD2 (6 bases each). CDR3 size: 15 residues. Germline values: CDR1 SGHTA, CDR2 FQGNSA. V shed 3 bases and J shed 2 bases, with 8 bases lying between them.

This clonotype appeared many times. The rearrangement links TRBV2 to TRBJ1-2; a possible D gene is TRBD1 (6 bases). Trimming shortened V by 7 bases and J by 4 bases, and 19 bases separated the two germline ends. The CDR3 runs to 15 residues. Germline CDR1 is SNHLY and CDR2 is FYNNEI. CDR3 loop: CASTPAGASIYGYTF. The CDR3 bases are TGTGCCAGCACTCCAGCGGGGGCGAGCATCTATGGCTACACCTTC.

V and J are TRBV7-8 and TRBJ2-2; 7 bases agree with TRBD2. V lost 5 bases, J lost 1 base, and 7 bases stayed unmatched. CDR1 is SGHVS and CDR2 is FQNEAQ in the germline V gene. The CDR3 runs to 16 residues. The CDR3 DNA reads as TGTGCCAGCAGCCTCGGGATAGCGGGGAACACCGGGGAGCTGTTTTTT. Translation gives CASSLGIAGNTGELFF.

The chain couples TRBV29-1 to TRBJ2-7, with 11 bases that match TRBD1. The CDR3 has 15 residues. Germline V CDR1 and CDR2: SQVTM, ANQGSEA. V shed 7 bases, J shed 3 bases, and the junction held 11 bases outside the gene matches. CDR3 sequence reads: CSALRGGQGGYEQYF. For the CDR3, the DNA is TGCAGCGCCTTGCGGGGGGGACAGGGGGGCTACGAGCAGTACTTC.

The genes are TRBV24-1 and TRBJ1-3, with 8 nucleotides matching TRBD1. CDR1 is KGHDR and CDR2 is SFDVKD in the germline V gene. This CDR3 has 15 amino acids. Trimming cost V 7 bases and J 0 bases; bases outside gene matches: 4. CDR3 DNA sequence: TGTGCCACCAGAGGACAGGGCAACTCTGGAAACACCATATATTTT. This encodes CATRGQGNSGNTIYF.

The V gene is TRBV29-1, the J gene TRBJ2-3, with a weak D call TRBD1 (6 bases). The germline gives CDR1 SQVTM, CDR2 ANQGSEA. Trimming removed 3 bases from V and 0 bases from J, with 13 bases in between. There are 15 residues in the CDR3. As DNA, the CDR3 is TGCAGCGTTGATTTGGGGACAACCAGCACAGATACGCAGTATTTT. Residues: CSVDLGTTSTDTQYF.

The chain has TRBV5-1 and TRBJ1-1; TRBD1 aligns across 9 bases. V lost 2 bases to trimming and J lost 0 bases; unmatched junction nucleotides: 5. The CDR3 consists of 16 residues. The germline V gene has CDR1 SGHRS and CDR2 YFSETQ. The CDR3 nucleotides are TGCGCCAGCAGCTTCGGGACAGGGAATCTGAACACTGAAGCTTTCTTT. Protein sequence: CASSFGTGNLNTEAFF.

There are many counts of this clonotype. The rearrangement uses TRBV2 and TRBJ1-2; D is unclear. This CDR3 has 11 residues. The V end was cut by 8 bases, the J end by 0 bases, with 4 bases between. Germline V lookup: CDR1 SNHLY, CDR2 FYNNEI. The CDR3 DNA reads TGTGCCAGCCTCTCTAACTATGGCTACACCTTC. Its protein product is CASLSNYGYTF. The entire variable domain, with the rest obtained from reference TRBV2 and TRBJ1-2, is as follows: EPEVTQTPSHQVTQMGQEVILRCVPISNHLYFYWYRQILGQKVEFLVSFYNNEISEKSEIFDDQFSVERPDGSNFTLKIRSTKLEDSAMYFCASLSNYGYTFGSGTRLTVV.

V gene TRBV20-1 combines with J gene TRBJ2-7; 7 nucleotides match TRBD2. The CDR3 has 14 amino acids. With V trimmed by 6 bases and J by 4 bases, 12 bases remained unmatched. Germline V CDR1 and CDR2: DFQATT, SNEGSKA (reference sequence). The CDR3 loop is CSARGAGTVYEQYF. DNA for the CDR3: TGCAGTGCCCGAGGAGCGGGGACTGTTTACGAGCAGTACTTC.

This clonotype was detected many times. V is TRBV12-3 or TRBV12-4 and J is TRBJ1-2, with 7 bases that match TRBD1. The CDR3 sequence is 14 residues long. V trimming: 4 bases; J trimming: 5 bases; junction bases outside the gene matches: 7. In DNA form, the CDR3 reads TGTGCCAGCAGTTCCCGGGACAGTGGATATGGCTACACCTTC. As protein: CASSSRDSGYGYTF.

This chain connects TRBV7-9 to TRBJ1-2, with a possible D match to TRBD1 (6 bases). From germline, CDR1 is SEHNR and CDR2 FQNEAQ (reference sequence). V was clipped by 3 bases and J by 1 base, with 15 bases between them. The CDR3 has 16 residues. The CDR3: CASSFPGGRSNYGYTF. The DNA of the CDR3 is TGTGCCAGCAGCTTTCCTGGGGGCCGAAGTAACTATGGCTACACCTTC.